Listed below are T cell receptor beta chains from one sample, sequenced in a study of cytomegalovirus exposure and HLA in healthy donors. Sequencing was performed with immunoSEQ multiplex PCR; in TCRdb, only in-frame clones are kept and a portion is missing. The specimen's table records 50,000 or so clones. Sequences were obtained from PBMCs. All receptors come from a woman under 30 in good health and CMV-seronegative. Each CDR3 is given with its conserved first and last residue. The order of the fields is V gene, D gene, J gene, CDR3 DNA, CDR3 protein. The D gene is left open where the match is weak.

V gene: TRBV18
D gene: TRBD1
J gene: TRBJ1-1
CDR3 DNA: TGTGCCAGCGTCGACAGGGGGCAAAGAGCGAACACTGAAGCTTTCTTT
CDR3 protein: CASVDRGQRANTEAFF

V gene: TRBV6-5
D gene: TRBD2
J gene: TRBJ2-1
CDR3 DNA: TGTGCCAGCAGTTACCGGACTAGCGGTTACAATGAGCAGTTCTTC
CDR3 protein: CASSYRTSGYNEQFF

V gene: TRBV7-7
D gene: NA
J gene: TRBJ1-6
CDR3 DNA: TGTGCTAGCAGGGAGGGGAGCTCCTATAATTCACCCCTCCACTTT
CDR3 protein: CASREGSSYNSPLHF

V gene: TRBV19
D gene: TRBD1
J gene: TRBJ1-2
CDR3 DNA: TGTGCCAGTACCCTAAGGACAGGGAGAGCTAACTATGGCTACACCTTC
CDR3 protein: CASTLRTGRANYGYTF

V gene: TRBV5-1
D gene: NA
J gene: TRBJ1-6
CDR3 DNA: TGCGCCAGCAGCCCGGGTCAGTATAATTCACCCCTCCACTTT
CDR3 protein: CASSPGQYNSPLHF

V gene: TRBV5-6
D gene: NA
J gene: TRBJ1-2
CDR3 DNA: TGTGCCAGCACCCACCCGGGGTTCTATGGCTACACCTTC
CDR3 protein: CASTHPGFYGYTF

V gene: TRBV9
D gene: NA
J gene: TRBJ1-2
CDR3 DNA: TGTGCCAGCAGCGTAGAACCGGGTATCTATGGCTACACCTTC
CDR3 protein: CASSVEPGIYGYTF

V gene: TRBV4-1
D gene: NA
J gene: TRBJ1-1
CDR3 DNA: TGCGCCAGCAGCCAAGTGCCAAAAGGGGACACTGAAGCTTTCTTT
CDR3 protein: CASSQVPKGDTEAFF

V gene: TRBV7-2
D gene: NA
J gene: TRBJ1-4
CDR3 DNA: TGTGCCAGCAGCCCTTCGACAGGACTTAATGAAAAACTGTTTTTT
CDR3 protein: CASSPSTGLNEKLFF

V gene: TRBV5-1
D gene: NA
J gene: TRBJ1-1
CDR3 DNA: TGCGCCAGCAGCGCTGGGGGGTCGGGGGGCGTAGGAGCTTTCTTT
CDR3 protein: CASSAGGSGGVGAFF